Described below is a single T cell receptor beta chain sequence and its context. No cognate antigen has been identified for it. This may arise from a read error, as a much more abundant clone is one base away. This sample was taken from a study of CD8 T cells in ankylosing spondylitis (dated by TCRdb to 2016 to 2017). About the full investigation: The study set out to find disease-linked TCR variants by profiling T cell receptor beta repertoires in ankylosing spondylitis patients and healthy donors. The whole study cohort included over 85 healthy donors and roughly 24 ankylosing spondylitis patients. Samples of peripheral blood were taken, and for ankylosing spondylitis patients, synovial fluid was collected as well.

The germline V gene sets CDR1 to SGHRS and CDR2 to YFSETQ. V is clipped by 5 bases and J by 6 bases, and the sequence between their germline boundaries is 15 bases long. The CDR3 numbers 14 residues from cysteine through phenylalanine. Here the CDR3 DNA is all that survives: 42 bases in frame from base 1. General study outcomes and caveats: A TCR beta motif made up of about eight highly homologous amino acid variants appeared to be characteristic of blood from ankylosing spondylitis patients. In peripheral blood, the disease-linked clones were found at relatively low frequencies and had a CD8+ phenotype. According to the report, matched synovial fluid samples from ankylosing spondylitis patients were significantly enriched for the disease-linked clones. Some motif variants had previously been reported in the synovial fluid and blood of reactive arthritis patients, which suggests shared mechanisms of disease initiation.

Sequencing was carried out with an Illumina HiSeq 2500. Quantitative 5'-RACE with molecular barcodes was used to prepare TCR beta libraries. The source study handled its data this way. A new computational method based on a probabilistic model of VDJ rearrangement was used to identify disease-linked TCR variants. Starting from the raw public reads, TCRdb applied fastp trimming at Q25, assembled clones with MiXCR and retained in-frame beta chains. Rows merge per CDR3 protein into single entries with the most common DNA and genes. These V and J calls derive from TCRdb rather than the authors' analysis. Within this sample are fewer than 550,000 distinct CDR3 sequences, with approximately 5.3% of them counted one time only. The ten largest account for under 4.5% of the sample.

Sequenced input: blood, either unsorted or a sorted T cell fraction (not recorded which). The sequence was collected from a male donor with ankylosing spondylitis. This receptor chain uses TRBV5-1 and TRBJ2-1; TRBD1 is a possible D gene, resting on 6 matching bases. CDR3 region: CASRGATLVNEQFF. The DNA sequence is TGCGCCAGCAGGGGGGCTACCCTTGTCAATGAGCAGTTCTTC.